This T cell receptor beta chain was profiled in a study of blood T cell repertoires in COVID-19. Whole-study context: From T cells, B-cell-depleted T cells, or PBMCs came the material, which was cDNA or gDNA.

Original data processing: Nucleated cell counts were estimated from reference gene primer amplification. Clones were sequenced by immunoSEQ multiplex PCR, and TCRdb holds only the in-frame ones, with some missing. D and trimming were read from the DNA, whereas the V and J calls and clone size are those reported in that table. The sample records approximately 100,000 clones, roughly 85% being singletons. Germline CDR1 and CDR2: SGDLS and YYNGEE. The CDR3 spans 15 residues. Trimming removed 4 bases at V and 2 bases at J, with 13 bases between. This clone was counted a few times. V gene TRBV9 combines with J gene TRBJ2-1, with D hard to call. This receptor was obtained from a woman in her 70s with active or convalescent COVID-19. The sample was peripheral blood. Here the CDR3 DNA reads TGTGCCAGCAGCCCGAGTTCTAGGACCTACAATGAGCAGTTCTTC. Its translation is CASSPSSRTYNEQFF.